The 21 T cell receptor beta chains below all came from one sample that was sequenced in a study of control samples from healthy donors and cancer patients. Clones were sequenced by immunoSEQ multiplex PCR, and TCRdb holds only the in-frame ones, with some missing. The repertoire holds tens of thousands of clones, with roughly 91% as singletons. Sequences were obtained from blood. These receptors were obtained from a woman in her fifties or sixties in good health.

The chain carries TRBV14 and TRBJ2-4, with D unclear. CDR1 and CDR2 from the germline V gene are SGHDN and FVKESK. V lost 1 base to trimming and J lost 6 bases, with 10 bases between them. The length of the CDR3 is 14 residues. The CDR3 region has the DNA TGTGCCAGCAGCCAAGGAACAGCGTCAAACATTCAGTACTTC. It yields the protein CASSQGTASNIQYF.

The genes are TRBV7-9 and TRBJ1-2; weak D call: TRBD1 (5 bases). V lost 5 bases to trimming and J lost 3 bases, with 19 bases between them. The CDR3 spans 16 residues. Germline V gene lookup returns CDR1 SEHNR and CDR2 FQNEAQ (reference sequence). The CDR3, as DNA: TGTGCCAGCAGCCTCGACGCCGGGTTAGGGGACTATGGCTACACCTTC. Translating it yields CASSLDAGLGDYGYTF.

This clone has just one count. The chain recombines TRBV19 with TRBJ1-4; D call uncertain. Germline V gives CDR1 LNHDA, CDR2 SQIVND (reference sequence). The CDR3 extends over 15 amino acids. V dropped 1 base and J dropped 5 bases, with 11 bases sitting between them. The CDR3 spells CASSIAGLNNEKLFF. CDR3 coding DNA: TGTGCCAGTAGTATAGCGGGCCTAAACAATGAAAAACTGTTTTTT. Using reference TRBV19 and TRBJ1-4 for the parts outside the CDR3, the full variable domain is DGGITQSPKYLFRKEGQNVTLSCEQNLNHDAMYWYRQDPGQGLRLIYYSQIVNDFQKGDIAEGYSVSREKKESFPLTVTSAQKNPTAFYLCASSIAGLNNEKLFFGSGTQLSVL.

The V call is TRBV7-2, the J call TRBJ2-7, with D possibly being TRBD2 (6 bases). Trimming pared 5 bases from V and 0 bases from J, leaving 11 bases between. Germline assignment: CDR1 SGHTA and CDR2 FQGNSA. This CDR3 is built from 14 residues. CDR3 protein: CASSPYGGSYEQYF. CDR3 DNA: TGTGCCAGCAGCCCTTACGGGGGCTCCTACGAGCAGTACTTC.

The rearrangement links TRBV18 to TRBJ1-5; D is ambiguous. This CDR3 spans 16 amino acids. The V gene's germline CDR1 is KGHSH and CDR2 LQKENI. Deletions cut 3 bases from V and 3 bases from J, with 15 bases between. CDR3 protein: CASSPEGGVYNQPQHF. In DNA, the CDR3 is TGTGCCAGCTCACCGGAGGGTGGGGTGTACAATCAGCCCCAGCATTTT.

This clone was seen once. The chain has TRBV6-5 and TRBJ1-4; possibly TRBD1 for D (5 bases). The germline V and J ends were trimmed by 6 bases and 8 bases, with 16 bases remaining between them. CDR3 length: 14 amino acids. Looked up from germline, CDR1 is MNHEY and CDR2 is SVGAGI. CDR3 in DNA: TGTGCCAGCAGCTCTGGGCCGGGGGGGGAAAAACTGTTTTTT. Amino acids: CASSSGPGGEKLFF.

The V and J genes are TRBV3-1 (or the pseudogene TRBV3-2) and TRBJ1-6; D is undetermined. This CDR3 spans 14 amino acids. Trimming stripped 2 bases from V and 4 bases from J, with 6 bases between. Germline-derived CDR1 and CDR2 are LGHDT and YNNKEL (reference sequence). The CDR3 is CASSQPQYNSPLHF. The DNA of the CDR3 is TGTGCCAGCAGCCAACCGCAATATAATTCACCCCTCCACTTT.

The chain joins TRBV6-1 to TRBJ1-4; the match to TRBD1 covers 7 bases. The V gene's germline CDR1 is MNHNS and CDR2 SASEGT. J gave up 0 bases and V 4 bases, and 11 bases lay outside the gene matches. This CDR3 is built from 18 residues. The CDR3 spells CASSGRGQSRATNEKLFF. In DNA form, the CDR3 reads TGTGCCAGCAGTGGAAGGGGGCAATCCAGAGCAACTAATGAAAAACTGTTTTTT.

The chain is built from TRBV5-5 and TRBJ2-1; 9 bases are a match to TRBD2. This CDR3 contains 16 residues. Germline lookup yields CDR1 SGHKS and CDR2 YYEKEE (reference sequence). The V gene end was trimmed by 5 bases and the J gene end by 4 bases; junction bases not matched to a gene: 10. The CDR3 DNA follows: TGTGCCAGCAGTTCAGGGGGGCTAGCGGGGTACAATGAGCAGTTCTTC. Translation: CASSSGGLAGYNEQFF.

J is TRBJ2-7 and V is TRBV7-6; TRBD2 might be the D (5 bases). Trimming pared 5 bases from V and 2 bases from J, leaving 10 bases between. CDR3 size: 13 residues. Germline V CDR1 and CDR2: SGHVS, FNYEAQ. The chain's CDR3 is CASSPRDPYEQYF. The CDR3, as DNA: TGTGCCAGCAGCCCACGGGATCCCTACGAGCAGTACTTC.

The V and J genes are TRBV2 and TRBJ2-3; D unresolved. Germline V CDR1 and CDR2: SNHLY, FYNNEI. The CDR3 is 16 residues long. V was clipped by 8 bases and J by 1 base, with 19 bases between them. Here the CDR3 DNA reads TGTGCCAGCGACAAGTGGGCCCCAGAGGGCACAGATACGCAGTATTTT. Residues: CASDKWAPEGTDTQYF.

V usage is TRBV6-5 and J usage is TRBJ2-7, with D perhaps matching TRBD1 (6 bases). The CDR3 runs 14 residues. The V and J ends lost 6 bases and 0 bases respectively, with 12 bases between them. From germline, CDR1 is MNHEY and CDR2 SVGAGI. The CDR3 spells CASRLLRGSYEQYF. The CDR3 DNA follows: TGTGCCAGCAGACTACTCAGGGGCTCCTACGAGCAGTACTTC.

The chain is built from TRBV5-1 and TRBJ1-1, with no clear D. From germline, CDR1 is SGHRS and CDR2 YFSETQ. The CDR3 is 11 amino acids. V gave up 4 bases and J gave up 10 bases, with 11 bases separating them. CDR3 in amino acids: CASSLRRVAFF. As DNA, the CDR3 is TGCGCCAGCAGCCTAAGACGGGTAGCTTTCTTT.

The CDR3 is CSAGGGVNTEAFF. The CDR3 DNA reads TGCAGCGCTGGAGGCGGGGTAAACACTGAAGCTTTCTTT. The chain carries TRBV29-1 and TRBJ1-1; D ambiguous. Germline CDR1 reads SQVTM; CDR2 reads ANQGSEA. The CDR3 is made up of 13 amino acids. V lost 7 bases and J lost 2, with 14 bases in between.

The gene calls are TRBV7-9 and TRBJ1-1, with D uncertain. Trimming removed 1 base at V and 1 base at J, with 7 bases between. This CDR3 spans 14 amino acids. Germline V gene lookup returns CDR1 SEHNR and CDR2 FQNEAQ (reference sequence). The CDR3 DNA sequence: TGTGCCAGCAGCTTAGGGAACGGGAACACTGAAGCTTTCTTT. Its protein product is CASSLGNGNTEAFF.

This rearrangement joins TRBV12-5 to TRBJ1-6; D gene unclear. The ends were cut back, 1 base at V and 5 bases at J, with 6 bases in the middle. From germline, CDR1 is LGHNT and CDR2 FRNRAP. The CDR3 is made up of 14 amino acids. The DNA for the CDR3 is TGTGCTAGTGGTTTGGCCTTTCATAATTCACCCCTCCACTTT. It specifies CASGLAFHNSPLHF.

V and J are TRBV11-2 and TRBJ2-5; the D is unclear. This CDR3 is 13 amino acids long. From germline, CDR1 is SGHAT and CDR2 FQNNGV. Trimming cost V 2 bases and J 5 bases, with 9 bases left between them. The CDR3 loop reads CASSLNSRETQYF. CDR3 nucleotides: TGTGCCAGCAGCTTAAATAGCAGGGAGACCCAGTACTTC.

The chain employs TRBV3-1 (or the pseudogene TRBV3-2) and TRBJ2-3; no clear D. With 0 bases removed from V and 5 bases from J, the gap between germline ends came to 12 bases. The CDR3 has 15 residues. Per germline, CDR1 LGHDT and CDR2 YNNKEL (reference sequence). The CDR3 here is CASSQDASLGDTQYF. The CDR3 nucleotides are TGTGCCAGCAGCCAAGACGCCAGTCTGGGAGATACGCAGTATTTT.

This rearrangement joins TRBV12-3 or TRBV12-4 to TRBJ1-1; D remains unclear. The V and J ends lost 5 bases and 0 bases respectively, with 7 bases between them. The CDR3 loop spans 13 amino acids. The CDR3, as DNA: TGTGCCAGCAGTCTAATAATGAACACTGAAGCTTTCTTT. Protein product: CASSLIMNTEAFF.

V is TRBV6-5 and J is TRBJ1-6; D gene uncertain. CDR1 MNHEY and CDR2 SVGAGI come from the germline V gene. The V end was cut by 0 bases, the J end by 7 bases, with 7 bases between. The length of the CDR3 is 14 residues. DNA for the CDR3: TGTGCCAGCAGTTACTCACCGGGAAATTCACCCCTCCACTTT. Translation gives CASSYSPGNSPLHF.

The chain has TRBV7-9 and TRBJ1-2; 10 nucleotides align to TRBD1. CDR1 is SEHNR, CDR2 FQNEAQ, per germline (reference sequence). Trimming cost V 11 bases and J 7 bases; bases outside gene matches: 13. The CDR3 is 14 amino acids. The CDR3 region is CAGSRQGAPIGYTF. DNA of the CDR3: TGTGCCGGGTCCCGACAGGGGGCGCCTATTGGCTACACCTTC. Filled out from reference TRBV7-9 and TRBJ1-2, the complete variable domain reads DTGVSQNPRHKITKRGQNVTFRCDPISEHNRLYWYRQTLGQGPEFLTYFQNEAQLEKSRLLSDRFSAERPKGSFSTLEIQRTEQGDSAMYLCAGSRQGAPIGYTFGSGTRLTVV.